The T cell receptor (beta chain) described here comes from a study of PD-1 blockade in classical Hodgkin lymphoma (dated by TCRdb to 2018 to 2021). For the study in its entirety: Nivolumab dosing was 3 mg/kg intravenously every 2 weeks, continuing until either disease progression or unacceptable toxicity. The study used CyTOF and TCR beta sequencing to define a peripheral blood immune signature of response to PD-1 blockade in classical Hodgkin lymphoma.

General findings and caveats noted by the study authors: The study covered only a single clinical trial cohort, and the causes of the repertoire differences, possibly disease activity or prior therapy, were still not defined. Baseline TCR diversity was reported as lower in newly diagnosed patients than in healthy donors, and lower still in relapsed/refractory patients. Diversity was lower in patients who began nivolumab less than 1 year after ASCT, so these patients were left out of later analyses to avoid confounding by immune reconstitution. Trial patients achieving complete response had baseline diversity similar to newly diagnosed patients, whereas partial responders and progressors had significantly lower diversity. CD4+ but not CD8+ TCR diversity rose significantly by C4D1 (p=0.0027 vs p=0.16), most apparent in complete responders (p=0.02).

Genomic DNA was isolated using the Qiagen DNeasy kit from unsorted PBMCs as well as from negatively selected CD4+ and CD8+ fractions. TCR beta CDR3 regions were amplified by immunoSEQ multiplex PCR using primers annealing to V and J segments. A synthetic immune receptor repertoire was used to minimize amplification bias, and any remaining bias was removed computationally after sequencing. As for the authors' bioinformatics: Repertoire diversity was quantified as the Shannon entropy index using custom Python scripts. Unsorted, CD4+ and CD8+ repertoires were examined separately, except in combined analyses, for which CD4+ and CD8+ sequences were merged in silico. Clonal expansion was defined as a frequency increase of at least 2-fold after treatment compared with C1D1, and clones undetected at baseline were assigned a pseudocount of 0.5. Clones with 0 or 1 copy at C1D1 were defined as singleton clones, while clones with 2 or more copies were defined as non-singleton clones. Clones expanded in unsorted samples were assigned a CD4+, CD8+ or unknown annotation through matching of protein sequences in sorted samples from the same patient. Wilcoxon tests on paired samples were used to test diversity changes from C1D1 to C4D1. In its TCRdb copy, this immuneACCESS table keeps in-frame sequences only and misses some clones. Where compared with another copy, unresolved V genes explain less than half of these, and the others have no known cause. Clonal size and the V and J genes are those of that table, whereas D and trimming came from the DNA. Within this sample are about 12,000 clones, with about nine tenths of them counted one time only. The ten top clones hold under 0.65% of the sample.

Reading the label with the study, this specimen's time point is: cycle 1 day 1 (C1D1), immediately before nivolumab initiation. Relapse after autologous stem cell transplantation had occurred in all trial patients, and cohorts A, B and C were distinguished by prior brentuximab vedotin exposure. Using a Miltenyi CD4+ T cell isolation kit, CD4+ T cells were purified from thawed PBMCs through magnetic negative selection. The trial cohort included some 53 patients with relapsed/refractory classical Hodgkin lymphoma, and each patient had a best overall response of complete response, partial response or progressive disease. In the multi-cohort phase II CheckMate 205 trial, trial patients received single-agent nivolumab. An independent review committee assessed best overall response by applying the 2007 International Working Group response criteria. Trial PBMCs were collected immediately before nivolumab initiation (C1D1) and during therapy at cycle 2 day 1 and cycle 4 day 1. Peripheral blood was collected in 8 mL Vacutainer Cell Preparation Tubes, from which PBMCs were isolated by centrifugation and then cryopreserved. Purified CD4+ and CD8+ fractions were prepared only for cases where an additional PBMC sample was available. On LS columns in a quadroMACS separator, the magnetically labelled cells were depleted, and the flow-through was collected as the purified fraction.

CDR1 and CDR2, per the germline V gene (reference sequence), are MNHEY and SMNVEV. V is pared back by 3 bases and J by 7 bases, with 4 bases lying between the germline termini. Inclusive of the bounding cysteine and phenylalanine, the CDR3 is 10 residues long. The only DNA kept is the CDR3, 30 bases in frame from the first base. In the case of this clone: This clone's antigen is unknown. Per-nucleotide qualities are absent, and no much larger clonotype sits a single base away.

The TCR comes from a human donor with classical Hodgkin lymphoma. Recombination linked TRBV27 to TRBJ2-7; there is no confident call for the D gene. The sequencing here drew on CD4+ T cells from blood, taken at baseline. The CDR3 protein is CASSFVEQYF. DNA sequence: TGTGCCAGCAGTTTTGTGGAGCAGTACTTC.